This T cell receptor beta chain derives from a study of cytomegalovirus exposure and HLA in healthy donors. Study-level findings and limits: Clonal expansion was found to be greater in HLA-associated TCR beta chains than in equally common others in a later analysis. Most TCR beta V segments were productive about 90% or about 30% of the time in an earlier analysis. A later analysis reportedly found that, within productive TCRs, an Asian-associated ancestry cluster had fewer N-insertions than the mean observed across the roughly 700 donors.

The PCR employed 60 Vbeta primers together with 13 Jbeta primers. TCRdb keeps only in-frame clones here, not all; method: immunoSEQ multiplex PCR. The table lists about 150,000 clones, roughly 66% of them singletons. With regard to this clone: Its specificity is unknown.

This clonotype was sampled from a woman aged 18-29 years in good health and CMV-seronegative. Sample: PBMCs.

The CDR3 coding sequence is TGTGCCAGCAGCGCTACCGGGACAGGGGGCTCTAATCAGCCCCAGCATTTT. It is translated as CASSATGTGGSNQPQHF. The V gene is TRBV9, the J gene TRBJ1-5; 12 bases are shared with TRBD1. Trimming took 3 bases from V and 4 from J; bases not matched to a gene: 8. In germline, CDR1 is SGDLS, CDR2 YYNGEE. This CDR3 comprises 17 residues. Full variable domain (rest looked up from reference TRBV9 and TRBJ1-5): DSGVTQTPKHLITATGQRVTLRCSPRSGDLSVYWYQQSLDQGLQFLIQYYNGEERAKGNILERFSAQQFPDLHSELNLSSLELGDSALYFCASSATGTGGSNQPQHFGDGTRLSIL.